One and the same sample provided the 4 T cell receptor beta chains below, sequenced in a study of beta chain features in type 1 diabetes. General study points: TCRB CDR3s from Type 1 diabetes patients were moderately but significantly shorter in all four CD4+ subsets.

Every bit of the isolated RNA underwent reverse transcription, so sequencing read expressed TCRB transcripts. Clones were sequenced by immunoSEQ multiplex PCR, and TCRdb holds only the in-frame ones, with some missing. The table has about 240,000 clones, 11% to 15% seen once. These receptors' targets are unknown. Sequencing was done on a sample of naive CD4+ T cells from blood. The receptors were sampled from a young man with type 1 diabetes.

This clone was counted only a few times. This chain links TRBV6-1 with TRBJ1-1; TRBD1 aligns across 8 bases. V shed 7 bases and J 0 bases; nucleotides not matched to a gene: 4. The CDR3 is made up of 14 amino acids. CDR1 and CDR2 (germline): MNHNS, SASEGT. The CDR3 sequence is CASTDRGLNTEAFF. The CDR3 nucleotides are TGTGCCAGCACCGACAGGGGCCTGAACACTGAAGCTTTCTTT.

This clone was seen a few times. The J gene is TRBJ2-1, the V gene TRBV2; possibly TRBD1 for D (6 bases). CDR3 length equals 15 residues. V lost 7 bases to trimming and J lost 0 bases, with 13 bases between them. Germline V gene data show CDR1 as SNHLY and CDR2 as FYNNEI. Here the CDR3 DNA reads TGTGCCAGCAAAGGACAGCCGAGCTCCTACAATGAGCAGTTCTTC. Translating gives CASKGQPSSYNEQFF.

This clone was found a few times. The chain joins TRBV29-1 to TRBJ2-7; perhaps TRBD1 as D (5 bases). The CDR3 covers 13 residues. With 4 bases removed from V and 5 bases from J, the gap between germline ends came to 15 bases. Germline V gene lookup returns CDR1 SQVTM and CDR2 ANQGSEA. The CDR3 coding sequence is TGCAGCGTTGCTCGGCAGGGTGGCAACGAGCAGTACTTC. As protein: CSVARQGGNEQYF.

The gene calls are TRBV27 and TRBJ1-2; no definite D call. The V gene lost 4 bases and the J gene lost 8 bases, with 20 bases spanning the gap. CDR3 size: 15 residues. Germline V gene sequence: CDR1 MNHEY, CDR2 SMNVEV (reference sequence). CDR3 nucleotide sequence: TGTGCCAGCAGTTCCCAGATCAACAAGGGCGGGGGCTACACCTTC. Translating it yields CASSSQINKGGGYTF.